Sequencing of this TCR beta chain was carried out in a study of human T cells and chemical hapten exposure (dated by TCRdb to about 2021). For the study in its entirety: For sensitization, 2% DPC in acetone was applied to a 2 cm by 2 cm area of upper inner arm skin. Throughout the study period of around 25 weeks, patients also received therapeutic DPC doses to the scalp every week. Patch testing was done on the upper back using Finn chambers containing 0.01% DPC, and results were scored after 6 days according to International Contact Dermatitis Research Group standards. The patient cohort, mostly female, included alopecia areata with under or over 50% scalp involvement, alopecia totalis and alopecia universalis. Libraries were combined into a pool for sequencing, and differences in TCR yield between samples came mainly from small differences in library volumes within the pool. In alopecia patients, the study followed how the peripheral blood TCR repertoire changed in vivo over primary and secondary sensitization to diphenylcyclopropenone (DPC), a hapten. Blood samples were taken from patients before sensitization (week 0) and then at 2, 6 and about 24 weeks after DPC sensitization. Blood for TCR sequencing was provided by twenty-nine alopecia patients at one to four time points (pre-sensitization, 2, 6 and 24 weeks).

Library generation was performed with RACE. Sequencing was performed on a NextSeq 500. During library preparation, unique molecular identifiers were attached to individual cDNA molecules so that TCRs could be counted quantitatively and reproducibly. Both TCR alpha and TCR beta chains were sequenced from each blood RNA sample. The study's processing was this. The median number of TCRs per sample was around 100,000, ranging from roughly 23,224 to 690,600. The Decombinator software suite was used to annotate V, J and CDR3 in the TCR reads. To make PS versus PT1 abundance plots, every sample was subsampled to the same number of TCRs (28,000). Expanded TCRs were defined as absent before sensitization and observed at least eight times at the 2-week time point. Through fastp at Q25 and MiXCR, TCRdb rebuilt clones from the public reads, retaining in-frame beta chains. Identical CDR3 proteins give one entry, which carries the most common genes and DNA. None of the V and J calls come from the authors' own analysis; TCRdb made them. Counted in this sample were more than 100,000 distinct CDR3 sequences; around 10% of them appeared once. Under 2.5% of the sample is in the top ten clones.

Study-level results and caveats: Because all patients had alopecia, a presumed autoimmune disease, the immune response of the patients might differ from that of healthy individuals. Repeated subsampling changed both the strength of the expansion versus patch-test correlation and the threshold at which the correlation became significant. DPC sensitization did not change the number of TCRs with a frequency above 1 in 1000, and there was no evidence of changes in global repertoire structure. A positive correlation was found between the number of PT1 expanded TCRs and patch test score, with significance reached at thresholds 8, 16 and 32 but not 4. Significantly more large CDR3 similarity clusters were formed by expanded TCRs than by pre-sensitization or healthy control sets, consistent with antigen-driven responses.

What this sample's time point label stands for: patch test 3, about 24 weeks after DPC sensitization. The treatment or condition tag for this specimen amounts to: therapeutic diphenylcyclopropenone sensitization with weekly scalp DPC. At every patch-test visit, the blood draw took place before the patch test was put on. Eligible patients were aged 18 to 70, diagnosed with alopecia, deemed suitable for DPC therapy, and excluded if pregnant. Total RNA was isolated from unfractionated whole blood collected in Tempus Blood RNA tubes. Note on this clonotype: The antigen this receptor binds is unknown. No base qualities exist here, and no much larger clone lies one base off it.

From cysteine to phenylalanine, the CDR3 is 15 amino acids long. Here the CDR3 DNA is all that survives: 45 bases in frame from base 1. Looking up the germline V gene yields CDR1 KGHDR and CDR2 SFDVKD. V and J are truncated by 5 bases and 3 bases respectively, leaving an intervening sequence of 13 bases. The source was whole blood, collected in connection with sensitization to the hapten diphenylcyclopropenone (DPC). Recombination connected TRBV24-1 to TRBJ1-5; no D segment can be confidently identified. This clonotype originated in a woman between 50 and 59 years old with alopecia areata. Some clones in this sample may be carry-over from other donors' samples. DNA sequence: TGTGCCACCAGTGTAAAAGGGTTGGACAATCAGCCCCAGCATTTT. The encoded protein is CATSVKGLDNQPQHF.